Each of the 13 T cell receptor beta chains below was sequenced from the same sample in a study of T cell responses to AZD1222 COVID-19 vaccine (dated by TCRdb to 2020 to 2022). This specimen's time point label, per the study, means: baseline before first vaccination. The library was generated by the immunoSEQ multiplex PCR assay. Drawn from immuneACCESS, this table holds only the in-frame rearrangements with V and J called that TCRdb kept. Clones are partly lost; checked studies trace under half to an unresolved V gene and leave the rest unexplained. Across this sample there are some 100,000 clones, with 85% to 90% seen only once. The ten biggest clones cover around 17% of the sample. This specimen consisted of peripheral blood, obtained on day 0 of AZD1222 vaccination. These receptors were collected from an adult in good health.

The genes are TRBV28 and TRBJ1-1; D possibly corresponds to TRBD1 (5 bases). The V gene's germline CDR1 is MDHEN and CDR2 SYDVKM. Trimming shortened V by 5 bases and J by 4 bases, and 17 bases separated the two germline ends. The CDR3 sequence is 15 residues long. CDR3 loop: CASSLRTSRGTEAFF. The CDR3 region has the DNA TGTGCCAGCAGTCTCAGGACGTCGAGGGGCACTGAAGCTTTCTTT. The entire variable domain, with the rest obtained from reference TRBV28 and TRBJ1-1, is as follows: DVKVTQSSRYLVKRTGEKVFLECVQDMDHENMFWYRQDPGLGLRLIYFSYDVKMKEKGDIPEGYSVSREKKERFSLILESASTNQTSMYLCASSLRTSRGTEAFFGQGTRLTVV.

This chain connects TRBV28 to TRBJ1-1; weak D call: TRBD1 (6 bases). From germline, CDR1 is MDHEN and CDR2 SYDVKM. There are 14 residues in the CDR3. Deletions cut 7 bases from V and 5 bases from J, with 17 bases between. The chain's CDR3 is CASIRQARGTEAFF. The CDR3 DNA follows: TGTGCCAGCATCCGACAGGCGAGGGGGACTGAAGCTTTCTTT.

The chain uses TRBV6-5 and TRBJ1-5; no clear D. With 6 bases removed from V and 7 bases from J, the gap between germline ends came to 10 bases. The CDR3 covers 12 residues. CDR1 and CDR2 from the germline V gene are MNHEY and SVGAGI. CDR3 sequence: CASSQPPQPQHF. CDR3 nucleotide sequence: TGTGCCAGCAGCCAACCTCCCCAGCCCCAGCATTTT.

This clone was recorded once. This chain links TRBV7-6 with TRBJ2-7, with D tentatively TRBD1 (5 bases). The CDR3 length is 15 residues. Deletions cut 0 bases from V and 2 bases from J, with 11 bases between. CDR1 is SGHVS, CDR2 FNYEAQ, per germline. The CDR3 DNA is TGTGCCAGCAGCTTAGCGTTACAGGATACCTACGAGCAGTACTTC. It yields the protein CASSLALQDTYEQYF.

In its sample, this clone is medium-sized. This rearrangement joins TRBV30 to TRBJ2-7; D gene uncertain. This CDR3 comprises 14 residues. V dropped 4 bases and J dropped 2 bases, with 15 bases sitting between them. Germline CDR1 and CDR2: GTSNPN and SVGIG (reference sequence). DNA for the CDR3: TGTGCCTGGACCCCCCGCAGAGAAGCCTACGAGCAGTACTTC. Translation: CAWTPRREAYEQYF.

The chain combines TRBV5-4 with TRBJ2-1; D is uncertain. V was pared by 3 bases and J by 9 bases, with 7 bases between. CDR3 length equals 11 residues. Germline V gene data show CDR1 as SGHNT and CDR2 as YYREEE (reference sequence). The CDR3 reads CASSSSREQFF. CDR3 DNA sequence: TGTGCCAGCAGCTCATCACGTGAGCAGTTCTTC.

The chain recombines TRBV27 with TRBJ1-1; no reliable D call. The V end was cut by 6 bases, the J end by 7 bases, with 21 bases between. The CDR3 length is 15 residues. Germline V gene lookup returns CDR1 MNHEY and CDR2 SMNVEV (reference sequence). The CDR3 DNA follows: TGTGCCAGCAGCTTACCCCCGCGGCTACTAAATGAAGCTTTCTTT. Translation gives CASSLPPRLLNEAFF.

The chain has TRBV11-3 and TRBJ2-5; D is perhaps TRBD1 or TRBD2 (6 bases each). The CDR3 has 19 residues. Germline CDR1 is SGHNT and CDR2 is YENEEA. V was cut by 3 bases and J by 4 bases, with 27 bases left in between. The CDR3: CASSFFGGSRFDGAETQYF. The CDR3 DNA reads as TGTGCCAGCAGCTTTTTCGGGGGCTCCCGGTTTGACGGGGCAGAGACCCAGTACTTC.

This chain connects TRBV12-3 or TRBV12-4 to TRBJ1-1; the D gene is possibly TRBD1 (6 bases). The CDR3 sequence is 11 residues long. Trimming removed 6 bases from V and 5 bases from J, with 7 bases in between. The CDR3 protein is CASRDRTEAFF. The CDR3 DNA reads TGTGCCAGCAGAGACAGGACTGAAGCTTTCTTT.

The sample holds a few counts of this clone. The rearrangement uses TRBV10-3 and TRBJ1-1, with TRBD1 matching over 8 bases. The J segment lost 5 bases and the V segment lost 7 bases, leaving 15 bases of the junction unmatched. CDR1 ENHRY and CDR2 SYGVKD come from the germline V gene. The CDR3 length is 16 residues. The CDR3 loop reads CAIMGGEQGVGTEAFF. Written as DNA, the CDR3 is TGTGCCATCATGGGAGGTGAACAGGGGGTAGGGACTGAAGCTTTCTTT.

This rearrangement joins TRBV15 to TRBJ1-3; D possibly corresponds to TRBD1 (5 bases). V was clipped by 0 bases and J by 4 bases, with 10 bases between them. The CDR3 totals 15 residues. Germline V CDR1 and CDR2: LNHNV, YYDKDF (reference sequence). In DNA form, the CDR3 reads TGTGCCACCAGCAGAGATCCAGGGTCGGGAAACACCATATATTTT. Its translation is CATSRDPGSGNTIYF.

The chain uses TRBV3-1 (or the pseudogene TRBV3-2) and TRBJ2-7; TRBD2 aligns across 8 bases. The CDR3 spans 15 residues. Germline V gene sequence: CDR1 LGHDT, CDR2 YNNKEL (reference sequence). With 4 bases clipped from V and 3 bases from J, the junction kept 8 bases outside the gene matches. The CDR3 nucleotides read TGTGCCAGCAGCCTCGACACTAGCGGCAACTACGAGCAGTACTTC. It codes for CASSLDTSGNYEQYF.

CDR3 loop: CASRRLTGPNTGELFF. CDR3 sequence (DNA): TGTGCCAGCAGACGATTGACAGGGCCGAACACCGGGGAGCTGTTTTTT. This chain joins TRBV27 and TRBJ2-2; 7 bases map to TRBD1. Losses at the gene ends were 6 bases for V and 0 bases for J; bases not matched to a gene: 7. CDR3 length: 16 amino acids. In germline, CDR1 is MNHEY, CDR2 SMNVEV (reference sequence).